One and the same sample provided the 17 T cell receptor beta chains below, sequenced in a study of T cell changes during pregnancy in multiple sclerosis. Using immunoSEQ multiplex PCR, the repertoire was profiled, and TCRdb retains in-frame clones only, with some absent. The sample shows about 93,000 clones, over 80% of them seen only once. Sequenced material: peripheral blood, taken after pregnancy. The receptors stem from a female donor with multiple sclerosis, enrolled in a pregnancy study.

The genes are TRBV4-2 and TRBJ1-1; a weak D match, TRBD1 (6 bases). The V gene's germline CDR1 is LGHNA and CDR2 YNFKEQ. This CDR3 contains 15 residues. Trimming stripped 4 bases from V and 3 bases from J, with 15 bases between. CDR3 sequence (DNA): TGTGCCAGCAGCCGCGAACTGACAGGATACACTGAAGCTTTCTTT. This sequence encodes CASSRELTGYTEAFF.

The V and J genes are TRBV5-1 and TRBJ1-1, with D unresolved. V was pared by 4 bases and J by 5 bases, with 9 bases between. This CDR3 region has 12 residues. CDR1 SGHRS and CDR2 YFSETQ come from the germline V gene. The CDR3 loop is CASSTGGTEAFF. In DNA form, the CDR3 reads TGCGCCAGCAGCACTGGAGGGACTGAAGCTTTCTTT.

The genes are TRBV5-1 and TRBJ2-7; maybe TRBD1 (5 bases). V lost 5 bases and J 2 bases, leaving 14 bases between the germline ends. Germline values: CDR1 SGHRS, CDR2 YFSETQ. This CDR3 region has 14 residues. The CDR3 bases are TGCGCCAGCAGACGTGACAGCGCACCCTACGAGCAGTACTTC. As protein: CASRRDSAPYEQYF.

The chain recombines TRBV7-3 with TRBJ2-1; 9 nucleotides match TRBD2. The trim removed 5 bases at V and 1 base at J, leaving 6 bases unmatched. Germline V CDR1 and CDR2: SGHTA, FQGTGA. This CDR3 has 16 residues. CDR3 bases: TGTGCCAGCAGCCGACTGAGCGGGGGGTCCTACAATGAGCAGTTCTTC. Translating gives CASSRLSGGSYNEQFF. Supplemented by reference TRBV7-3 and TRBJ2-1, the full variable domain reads GAGVSQTPSNKVTEKGKYVELRCDPISGHTALYWYRQSLGQGPEFLIYFQGTGAADDSGLPNDRFFAVRPEGSVSTLKIQRTERGDSAVYLCASSRLSGGSYNEQFFGPGTRLTVL.

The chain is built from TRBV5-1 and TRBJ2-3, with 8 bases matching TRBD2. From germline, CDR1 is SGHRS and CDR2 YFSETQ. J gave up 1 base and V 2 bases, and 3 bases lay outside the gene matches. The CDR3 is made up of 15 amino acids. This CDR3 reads CASSLRGGRTDTQYF. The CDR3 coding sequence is TGCGCCAGCAGCTTACGGGGGGGCCGCACAGATACGCAGTATTTT.

The CDR3 DNA reads as TGTGCCAGCAGCGCTCAGGGGTATCAGCCCCAGCATTTT. Protein product: CASSAQGYQPQHF. V and J are TRBV7-2 and TRBJ1-5; TRBD1 might be the D (6 bases). The germline gives CDR1 SGHTA, CDR2 FQGNSA. The V end lost 5 bases, the J end lost 5 bases, and 10 bases lay between the germline ends. The CDR3 loop spans 13 amino acids.

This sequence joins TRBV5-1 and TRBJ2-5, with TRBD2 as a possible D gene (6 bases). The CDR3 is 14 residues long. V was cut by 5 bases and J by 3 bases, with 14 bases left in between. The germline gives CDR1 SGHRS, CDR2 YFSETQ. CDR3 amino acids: CASSWGLVEETQYF. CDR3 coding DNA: TGCGCCAGCAGTTGGGGACTGGTCGAAGAGACCCAGTACTTC.

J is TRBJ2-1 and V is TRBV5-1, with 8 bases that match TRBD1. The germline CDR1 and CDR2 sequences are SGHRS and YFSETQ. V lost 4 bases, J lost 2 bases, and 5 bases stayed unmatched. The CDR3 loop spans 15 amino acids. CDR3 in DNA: TGCGCCAGCAGCCCTTCGACAGGGGCCTACAATGAGCAGTTCTTC. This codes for CASSPSTGAYNEQFF.

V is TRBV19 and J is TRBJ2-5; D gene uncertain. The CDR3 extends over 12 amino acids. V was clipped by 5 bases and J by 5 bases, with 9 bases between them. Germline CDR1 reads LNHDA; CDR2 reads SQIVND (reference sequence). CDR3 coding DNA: TGTGCCAGTAGTGATGGCTGGGAGACCCAGTACTTC. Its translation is CASSDGWETQYF.

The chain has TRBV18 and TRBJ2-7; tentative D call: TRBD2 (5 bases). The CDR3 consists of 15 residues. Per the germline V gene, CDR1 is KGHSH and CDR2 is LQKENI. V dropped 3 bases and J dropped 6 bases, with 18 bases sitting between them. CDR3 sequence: CASSPGAGDDGEQYF. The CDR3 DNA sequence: TGTGCCAGCTCACCGGGTGCCGGGGATGACGGCGAGCAGTACTTC.

The CDR3 nucleotides are TGTGCCAGCAGCTTGGGGACATCCCACTCGAACACTGAAGCTTTCTTT. The encoded protein is CASSLGTSHSNTEAFF. J is TRBJ1-1 and V is TRBV5-5, with D tentatively TRBD1 (5 bases). Trimming removed 0 bases from V and 1 base from J, with 13 bases in between. The length of the CDR3 is 16 residues. CDR1 and CDR2 from the germline V gene are SGHKS and YYEKEE (reference sequence).

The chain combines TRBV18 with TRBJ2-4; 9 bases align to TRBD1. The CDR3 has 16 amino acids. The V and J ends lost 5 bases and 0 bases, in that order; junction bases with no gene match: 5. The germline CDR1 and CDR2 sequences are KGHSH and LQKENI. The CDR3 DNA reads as TGTGCCAGCTCATTTGGACAGGGGATAGCCAAAAACATTCAGTACTTC. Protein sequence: CASSFGQGIAKNIQYF.

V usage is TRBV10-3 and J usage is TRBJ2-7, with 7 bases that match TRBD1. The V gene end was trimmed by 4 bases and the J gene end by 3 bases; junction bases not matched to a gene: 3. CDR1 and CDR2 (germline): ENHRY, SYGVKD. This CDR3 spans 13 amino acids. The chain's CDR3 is CAISGDRGYEQYF. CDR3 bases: TGTGCCATCAGTGGGGACAGAGGCTACGAGCAGTACTTC.

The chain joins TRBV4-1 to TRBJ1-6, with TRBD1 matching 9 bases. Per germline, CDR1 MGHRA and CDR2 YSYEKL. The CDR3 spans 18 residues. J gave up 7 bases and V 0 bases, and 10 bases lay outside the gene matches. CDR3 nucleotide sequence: TGCGCCAGCAGCCAAGATGGGGGGGCCGGGACAGGGAATTCACCCCTCCACTTT. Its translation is CASSQDGGAGTGNSPLHF.

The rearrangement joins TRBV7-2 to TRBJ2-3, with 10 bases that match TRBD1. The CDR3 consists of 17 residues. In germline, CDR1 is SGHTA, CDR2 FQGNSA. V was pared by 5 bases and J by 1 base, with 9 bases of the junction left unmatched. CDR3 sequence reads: CASSRQGATGGTDTQYF. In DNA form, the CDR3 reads TGTGCCAGCAGCCGACAGGGGGCCACTGGGGGCACAGATACGCAGTATTTT.

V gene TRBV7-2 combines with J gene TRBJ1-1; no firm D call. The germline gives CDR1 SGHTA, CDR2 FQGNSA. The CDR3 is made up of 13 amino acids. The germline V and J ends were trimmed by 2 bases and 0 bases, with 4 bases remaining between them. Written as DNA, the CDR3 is TGTGCCAGCAGCTTAACAGTGAACACTGAAGCTTTCTTT. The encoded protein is CASSLTVNTEAFF.

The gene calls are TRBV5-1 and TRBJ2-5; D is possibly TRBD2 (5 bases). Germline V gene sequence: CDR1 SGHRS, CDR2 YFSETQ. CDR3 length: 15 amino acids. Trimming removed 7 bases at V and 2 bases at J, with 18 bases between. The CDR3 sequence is CASQKSGMGQETQYF. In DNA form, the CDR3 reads TGCGCCAGCCAAAAGTCCGGGATGGGACAAGAGACCCAGTACTTC. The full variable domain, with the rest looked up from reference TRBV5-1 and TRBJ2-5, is KAGVTQTPRYLIKTRGQQVTLSCSPISGHRSVSWYQQTPGQGLQFLFEYFSETQRNKGNFPGRFSGRQFSNSRSEMNVSTLELGDSALYLCASQKSGMGQETQYFGPGTRLLVL.